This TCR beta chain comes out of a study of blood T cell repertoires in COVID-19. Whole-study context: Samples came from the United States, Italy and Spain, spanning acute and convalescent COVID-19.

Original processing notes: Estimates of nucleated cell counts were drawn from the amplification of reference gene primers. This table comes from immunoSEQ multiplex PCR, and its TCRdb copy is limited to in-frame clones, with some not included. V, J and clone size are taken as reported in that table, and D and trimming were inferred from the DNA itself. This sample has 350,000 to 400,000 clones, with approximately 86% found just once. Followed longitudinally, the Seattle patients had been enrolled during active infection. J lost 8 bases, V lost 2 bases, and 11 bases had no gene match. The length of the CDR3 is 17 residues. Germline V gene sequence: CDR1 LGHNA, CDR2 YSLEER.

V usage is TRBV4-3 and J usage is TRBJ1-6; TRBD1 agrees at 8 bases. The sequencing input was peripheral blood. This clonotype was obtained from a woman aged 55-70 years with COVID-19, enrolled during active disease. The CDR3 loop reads CASSQSITGGFDSPLHF. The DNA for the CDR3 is TGCGCCAGCAGCCAATCCATCACAGGGGGATTTGATTCACCCCTCCACTTT.